The clone carrying this T cell receptor (beta chain) turned up a few times. As yet, its antigen is unknown. The source of the sample is a study of T cell responses to AZD1222 COVID-19 vaccine. Study-level results: No repertoire was sampled before or during the peak T cell response, only after it. It should be noted that donors were predominantly white British and more often female, and clonal diversity was possibly underestimated. Vaccine-related CD4 TCRs covered spike, predominating at 160-218 and 743-854.

CDR1 SGHRS and CDR2 YFSETQ come from the germline V gene. There are 14 residues in the CDR3. V was cut by 2 bases and J by 4 bases, with 9 bases left in between. The protocol was immunoSEQ multiplex PCR, while the TCRdb copy is restricted to in-frame clones and leaves out a portion. The data contain 150,000 to 180,000 clones, about nine tenths of them seen just once; the ten biggest clones take up 18%. V and J are TRBV5-1 and TRBJ2-2, with D possibly being TRBD1 (5 bases). This TCR was sampled from an adult in good health. The sample was peripheral blood, taken on day 0 of AZD1222 vaccination. The CDR3 loop reads CASSFRGPTGELFF. The CDR3 DNA reads TGCGCCAGCAGCTTTAGGGGTCCCACCGGGGAGCTGTTTTTT.